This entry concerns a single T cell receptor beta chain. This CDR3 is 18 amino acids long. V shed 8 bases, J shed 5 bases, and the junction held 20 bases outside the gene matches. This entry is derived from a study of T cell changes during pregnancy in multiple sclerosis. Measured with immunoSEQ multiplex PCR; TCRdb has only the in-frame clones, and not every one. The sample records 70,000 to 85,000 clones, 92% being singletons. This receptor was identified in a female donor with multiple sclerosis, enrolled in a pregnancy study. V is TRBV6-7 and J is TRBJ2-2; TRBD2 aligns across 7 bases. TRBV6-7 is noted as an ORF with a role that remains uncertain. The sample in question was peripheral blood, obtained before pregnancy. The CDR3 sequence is CASVYRGASGEDTGELFF. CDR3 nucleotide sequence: TGTGCCAGCGTTTACAGAGGGGCTAGCGGAGAGGATACCGGGGAGCTGTTTTTT.